This T cell receptor (beta chain) was obtained from a study of control samples from healthy donors and cancer patients. CDR3 size: 17 residues. Germline V gives CDR1 SGHVS, CDR2 FQNEAQ. The V gene lost 1 base and the J gene lost 0 bases, with 10 bases spanning the gap. TCRdb keeps only in-frame clones here, not all; method: immunoSEQ multiplex PCR. Found here are about 92,000 clones, more than 75% of them singletons; the top ten hold about 9.8%. This rearrangement joins TRBV7-8 to TRBJ2-6; no clear D gene. This receptor was taken from a woman between 55 and 75 years old in good health. Sequenced sample: blood. The CDR3 loop reads CASSLGRRNSGANVLTF. The CDR3 DNA reads TGTGCCAGCAGCTTAGGGCGCAGGAACTCTGGGGCCAACGTCCTGACTTTC.